This TCR beta chain derives from a study of shared clonotypes between healthy human individuals (dated by TCRdb to the early 2020s). Broadly, across the study: A few men and a couple of women, aged 18 to 49 years, made up the cohort. To estimate repertoire size and how much clonotypes are shared between individuals, the study performed deep sequencing of blood TCR repertoires from five healthy adults. To increase sequencing depth and limit assay-specific biases, different laboratories used diverse techniques to prepare libraries and sequence TCR repertoires. Leukapheresis yielded between about 0.94 and 8.9 billion PBMCs per donor. The investigation overall reported the following: Sampling was restricted to blood, and TCR repertoires in tissues likely differ from the TCR repertoires found in blood. Because the study included a small number of donors, the genetic and exposure-history diversity represented was limited. Pairwise subsampling led to the expectation that sequencing depth would affect the degree of clonotype sharing among donors.

Using the deep immunoSEQ assay, TCR CDR3 regions were amplified from genomic DNA by multiplex PCR. Extracted genomic DNA from each cell subset was spread evenly across all wells of several immunoSEQ 96-well plates, with each plate serving as a replicate. For unsorted PBMC, approximately 290 ng of genomic DNA, equivalent to approximately 28,000 T cell genomes, went into each replicate PCR. Genomic DNA from unsorted PBMC was sequenced over ten immunoSEQ deep assay plates. Purified libraries were measured with a Qubit 3.0 fluorometer, size-checked on a Bioanalyzer 2100, and measured again with the KAPA Library Quantification kit. Each immunoSEQ 96-well plate was sequenced on its own single-read 150-cycle Illumina NextSeq 550 flow cell. Processing in the source paper ran as follows. Because only junctional sequences without quality scores were contained in the immunoSEQ output, filtering matching that applied to full-length reads could not be performed. To assign V/J genes and CDR3, sequences were annotated against IMGT germline references using PyIR, a Python wrapper for IgBLAST v1.9. Reads with weak V/J assignments (E-value above 1e-6), missing CDR3, stop codons, out-of-frame junctions, or ambiguous translated residues were removed. V3J clonotypes were defined as sequences sharing an identical inferred V gene, J gene, and CDR3 amino acid sequence. To compute the percentage overlap between repertoires, the number of shared unique clonotypes was divided by the size of the smaller repertoire. Repertoire richness was assessed with RTK rarefaction, the Chao1 estimator, and Recon v2.1 estimates of unobserved clonotypes. Imported from immuneACCESS, the table was reduced by TCRdb to in-frame sequences with V and J called. These copies leave out some clones; in studies compared against another copy, an unresolved V gene accounts for under half, and the cause of the remainder is not known. The D gene and trimming were derived from the DNA, and the V and J assignments and clone size from that table. This sample comprises hundreds of thousands of clones, roughly four fifths of them detected only once. Approximately 12% of the sample lies in the top ten.

Healthy HIV-negative adults with no recently reported acute infections or vaccinations were included as donors. Every donor was a Caucasian adult residing in Nashville, Tennessee, USA. In the unsorted samples, approximately 85 million PBMCs were counted, and genomic DNA was extracted using the QIAamp DNA Blood Mini kit. Blood was collected by leukapheresis, and PBMCs were isolated by Ficoll-Histopaque density gradient centrifugation and then cryopreserved in liquid nitrogen vapor phase. This clone appeared once. Its recognized antigen is unknown. Base-call qualities are not available, and no considerably larger clone is one nucleotide away. This sequence was found in a woman aged 40 to 49 in good health. Some clones in this sample may be carry-over from other donors' samples. Source material: PBMCs.

CDR3 sequence: CASSLDRLSTGTYEQYF. The DNA sequence follows: TGTGCCAGCAGCTTAGATCGGCTTTCGACAGGGACCTACGAGCAGTACTTC. The V and J genes are TRBV11-2 and TRBJ2-7; TRBD1 matches 7 bases in the middle. The germline V gene supplies CDR1 SGHAT and CDR2 FQNNGV. V and J are trimmed by 0 bases and 2 bases, and the gene matches miss 10 bases of the junction. The CDR3 has 17 amino acids, counting the end cysteine and phenylalanine. This entry keeps only the CDR3 DNA: 51 bases, framed from base 1.